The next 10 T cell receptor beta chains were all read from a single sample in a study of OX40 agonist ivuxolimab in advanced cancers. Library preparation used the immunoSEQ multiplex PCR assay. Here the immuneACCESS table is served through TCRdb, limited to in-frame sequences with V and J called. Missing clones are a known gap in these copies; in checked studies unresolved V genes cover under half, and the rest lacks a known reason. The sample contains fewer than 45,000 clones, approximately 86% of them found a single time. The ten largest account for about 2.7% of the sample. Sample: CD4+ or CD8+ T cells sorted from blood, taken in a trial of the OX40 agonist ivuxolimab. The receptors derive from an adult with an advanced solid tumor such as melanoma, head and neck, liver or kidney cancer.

In nucleotides, the CDR3 is TGTGCCAGCAGAGGACAGAGGATACCTGAAGCTTTCTTT. It encodes CASRGQRIPEAFF. This chain joins TRBV11-1 and TRBJ1-1, with D possibly being TRBD1 (6 bases). This CDR3 contains 13 residues. V was pared by 6 bases and J by 6 bases, with 14 bases between. Germline assignment: CDR1 SGHAT and CDR2 FQDESV (reference sequence). Using reference TRBV11-1 and TRBJ1-1 for the parts outside the CDR3, the full variable domain is EAEVAQSPRYKITEKSQAVAFWCDPISGHATLYWYRQILGQGPELLVQFQDESVVDDSQLPKDRFSAERLKGVDSTLKIQPAELGDSAMYLCASRGQRIPEAFFGQGTRLTVV.

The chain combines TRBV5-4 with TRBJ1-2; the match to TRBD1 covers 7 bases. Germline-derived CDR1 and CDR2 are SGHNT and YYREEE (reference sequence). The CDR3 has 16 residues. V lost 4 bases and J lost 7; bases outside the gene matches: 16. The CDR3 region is CASSPDRRWVVFGYTF. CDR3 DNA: TGTGCCAGCAGCCCGGACAGGAGATGGGTTGTTTTTGGCTACACCTTC.

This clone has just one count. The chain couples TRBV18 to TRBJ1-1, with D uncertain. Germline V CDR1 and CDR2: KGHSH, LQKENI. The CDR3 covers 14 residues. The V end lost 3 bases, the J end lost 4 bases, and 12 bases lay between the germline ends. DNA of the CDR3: TGTGCCAGCTCACCGGGAGTCCCAAGCACTGAAGCTTTCTTT. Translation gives CASSPGVPSTEAFF.

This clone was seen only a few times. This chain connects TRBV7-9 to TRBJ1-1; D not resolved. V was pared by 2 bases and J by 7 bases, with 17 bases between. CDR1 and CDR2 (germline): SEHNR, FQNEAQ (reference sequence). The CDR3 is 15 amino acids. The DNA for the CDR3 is TGTGCCAGCAGCTTACCCCAGCCCTCAGAGAATGAAGCTTTCTTT. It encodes CASSLPQPSENEAFF.

The CDR3 reads CASRPTGSTDTQYF. The CDR3 DNA follows: TGTGCCAGCAGGCCTACGGGGTCCACAGATACGCAGTATTTT. The chain combines TRBV6-5 with TRBJ2-3, with a possible D match to TRBD2 (5 bases). Deletions cut 6 bases from V and 2 bases from J, with 12 bases between. CDR1 is MNHEY and CDR2 is SVGAGI in the germline V gene. This CDR3 spans 14 amino acids.

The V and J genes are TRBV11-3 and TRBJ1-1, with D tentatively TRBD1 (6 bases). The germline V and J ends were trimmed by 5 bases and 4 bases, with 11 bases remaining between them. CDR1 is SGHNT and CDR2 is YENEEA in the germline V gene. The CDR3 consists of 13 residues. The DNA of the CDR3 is TGTGCCAGCAGCATTACAGGGCCCACTGAAGCTTTCTTT. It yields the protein CASSITGPTEAFF.

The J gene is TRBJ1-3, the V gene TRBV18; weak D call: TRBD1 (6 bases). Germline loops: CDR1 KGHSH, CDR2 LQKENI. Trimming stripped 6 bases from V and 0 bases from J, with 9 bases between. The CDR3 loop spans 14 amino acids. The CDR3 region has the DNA TGTGCCAGCTCTCAGGACAGCTCTGGAAACACCATATATTTT. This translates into CASSQDSSGNTIYF.

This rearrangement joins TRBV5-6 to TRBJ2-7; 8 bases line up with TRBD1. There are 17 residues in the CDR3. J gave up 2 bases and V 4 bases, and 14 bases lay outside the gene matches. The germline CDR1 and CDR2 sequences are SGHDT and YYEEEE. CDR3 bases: TGTGCCAGCAGCAAAGTAGGGGGGACAGGCCTAACCTACGAGCAGTACTTC. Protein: CASSKVGGTGLTYEQYF.

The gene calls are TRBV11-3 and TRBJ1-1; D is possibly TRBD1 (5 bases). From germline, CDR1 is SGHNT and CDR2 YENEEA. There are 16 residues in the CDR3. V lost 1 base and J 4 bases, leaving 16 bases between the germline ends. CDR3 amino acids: CASSLGPGRSGTEAFF. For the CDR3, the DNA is TGTGCCAGCAGCTTAGGTCCGGGGCGGTCGGGCACTGAAGCTTTCTTT. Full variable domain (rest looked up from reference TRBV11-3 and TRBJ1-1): EAGVVQSPRYKIIEKKQPVAFWCNPISGHNTLYWYLQNLGQGPELLIRYENEEAVDDSQLPKDRFSAERLKGVDSTLKIQPAELGDSAVYLCASSLGPGRSGTEAFFGQGTRLTVV.

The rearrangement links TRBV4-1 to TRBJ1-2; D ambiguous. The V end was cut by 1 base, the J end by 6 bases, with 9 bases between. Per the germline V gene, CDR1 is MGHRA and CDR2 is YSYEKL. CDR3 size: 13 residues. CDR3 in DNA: TGCGCCAGCAGCCAAGGGTTGTTGGATGGCTACACCTTC. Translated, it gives CASSQGLLDGYTF.